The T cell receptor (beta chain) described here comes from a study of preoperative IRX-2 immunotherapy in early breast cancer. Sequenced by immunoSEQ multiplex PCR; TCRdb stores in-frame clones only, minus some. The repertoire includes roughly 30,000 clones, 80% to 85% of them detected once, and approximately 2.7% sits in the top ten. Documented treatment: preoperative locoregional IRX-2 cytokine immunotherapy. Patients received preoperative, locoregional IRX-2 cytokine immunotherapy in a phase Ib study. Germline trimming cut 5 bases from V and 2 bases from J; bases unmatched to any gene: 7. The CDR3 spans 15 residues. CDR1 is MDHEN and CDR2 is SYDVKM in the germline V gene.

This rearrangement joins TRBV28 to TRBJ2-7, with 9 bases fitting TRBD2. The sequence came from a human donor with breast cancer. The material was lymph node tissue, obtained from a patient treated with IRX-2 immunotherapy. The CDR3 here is CASSPGGGDTYEQYF. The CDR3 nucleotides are TGTGCCAGCAGTCCCGGCGGGGGGGATACCTACGAGCAGTACTTC. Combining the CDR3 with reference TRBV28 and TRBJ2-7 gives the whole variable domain DVKVTQSSRYLVKRTGEKVFLECVQDMDHENMFWYRQDPGLGLRLIYFSYDVKMKEKGDIPEGYSVSREKKERFSLILESASTNQTSMYLCASSPGGGDTYEQYFGPGTRLTVT.